The clone carrying this T cell receptor (beta chain) is a singleton in its sample. The data belong to a study of T cell changes during pregnancy in multiple sclerosis. Trimming removed 8 bases from V and 3 bases from J, with 25 bases in between. CDR1 and CDR2 (germline): SQVTM, ANQGSEA. The CDR3 has 16 residues. Assay: immunoSEQ multiplex PCR; the TCRdb copy retains only in-frame clones and omits some. The sample includes roughly 57,000 clones, roughly 90% of them seen just once. V usage is TRBV29-1 and J usage is TRBJ1-2; TRBD1 might be the D (5 bases). This sample comprised CD4+ T cells from peripheral blood mononuclear cells, obtained after pregnancy. The clonotype originates from a female donor with multiple sclerosis, enrolled in a pregnancy study. CDR3 sequence reads: CSTGSGGTNYHYGYTF. The CDR3, as DNA: TGCAGCACGGGGTCTGGGGGGACGAACTACCACTATGGCTACACCTTC.